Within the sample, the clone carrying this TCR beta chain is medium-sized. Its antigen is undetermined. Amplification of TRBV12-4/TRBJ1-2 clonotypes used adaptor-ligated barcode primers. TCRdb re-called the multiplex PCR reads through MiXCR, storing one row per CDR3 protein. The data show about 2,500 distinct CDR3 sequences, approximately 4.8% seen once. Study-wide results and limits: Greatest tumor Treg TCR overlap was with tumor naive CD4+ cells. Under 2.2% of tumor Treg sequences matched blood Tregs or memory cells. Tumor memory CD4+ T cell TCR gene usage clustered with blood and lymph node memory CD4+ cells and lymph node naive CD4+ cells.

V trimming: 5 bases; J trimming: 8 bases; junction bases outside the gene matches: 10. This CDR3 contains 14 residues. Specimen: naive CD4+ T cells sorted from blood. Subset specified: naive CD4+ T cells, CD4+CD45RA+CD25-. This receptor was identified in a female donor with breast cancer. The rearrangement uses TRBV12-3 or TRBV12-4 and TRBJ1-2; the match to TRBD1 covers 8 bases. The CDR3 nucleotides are TGTGCCAGCAGTCGAGGACAGGGAGGTGAGGGCTACACCTTC. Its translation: CASSRGQGGEGYTF.